The 23 T cell receptor beta chains below come from one sample, sequenced in a study of cytomegalovirus exposure and HLA in healthy donors. PCR amplification relied on 60 Vbeta primers (plus 13 Jbeta primers). TCRdb's table, derived via immunoSEQ multiplex PCR, lists solely in-frame clones and lacks some. Of 150,000 to 200,000 clones in the sample, approximately 86% were seen once. Sequencing input: PBMCs. The receptor source for this set is a woman younger than 30 in good health and CMV-seronegative.

The chain has TRBV4-2 and TRBJ1-4; tentative D call: TRBD1 (6 bases). Germline CDR1 reads LGHNA; CDR2 reads YNFKEQ. V gave up 2 bases and J gave up 2 bases, with 9 bases separating them. The CDR3 loop spans 15 amino acids. Written as DNA, the CDR3 is TGTGCCAGCAGCCAACCCCAGGGGACTAATGAAAAACTGTTTTTT. Translated: CASSQPQGTNEKLFF.

The V call is TRBV19, the J call TRBJ1-5; possibly TRBD1 for D (5 bases). With 5 bases removed from V and 7 bases from J, the gap between germline ends came to 15 bases. This CDR3 comprises 14 residues. CDR1 LNHDA and CDR2 SQIVND come from the germline V gene (reference sequence). The CDR3 DNA sequence: TGTGCCAGTAGTCCAGGACATCAGGCGCAGCCCCAGCATTTT. Translated: CASSPGHQAQPQHF. The full variable domain, its missing parts supplied by reference TRBV19 and TRBJ1-5, is DGGITQSPKYLFRKEGQNVTLSCEQNLNHDAMYWYRQDPGQGLRLIYYSQIVNDFQKGDIAEGYSVSREKKESFPLTVTSAQKNPTAFYLCASSPGHQAQPQHFGDGTRLSIL.

This clone showed up just once. The chain carries TRBV10-3 and TRBJ2-2; TRBD2 is a possible D gene (7 bases). Trimming cost V 4 bases and J 0 bases, with 12 bases left between them. The germline CDR1 and CDR2 sequences are ENHRY and SYGVKD. This CDR3 is 16 amino acids long. CDR3 sequence: CAISAGGLTNTGELFF. CDR3 nucleotides: TGTGCCATCAGTGCCGGGGGGCTTACGAACACCGGGGAGCTGTTTTTT.

The chain uses TRBV6-6 and TRBJ2-7, with 11 bases matching TRBD1. CDR1 MNHNY and CDR2 SVGAGI come from the germline V gene (reference sequence). The CDR3 covers 14 residues. V shed 2 bases and J 4 bases; nucleotides not matched to a gene: 1. The CDR3 loop is CASSYGTGGYEQYF. The CDR3 coding sequence is TGTGCCAGCAGTTACGGGACAGGGGGGTACGAGCAGTACTTC.

The chain is built from TRBV19 and TRBJ1-3; D not resolved. V gave up 1 base and J gave up 0 bases, with 10 bases separating them. The CDR3 is 16 amino acids. The germline gives CDR1 LNHDA, CDR2 SQIVND (reference sequence). CDR3 DNA: TGTGCCAGTAGTATAGCCCAACTCAACTCTGGAAACACCATATATTTT. It encodes CASSIAQLNSGNTIYF.

This clone was counted a single time. The chain recombines TRBV30 with TRBJ1-4, with D unresolved. This CDR3 has 15 amino acids. From germline, CDR1 is GTSNPN and CDR2 SVGIG (reference sequence). Trimming left V 7 bases short and J 0 bases short, with 15 bases between. The CDR3 here is CAFSGSEPTNEKLFF. CDR3 DNA: TGTGCCTTTTCTGGAAGCGAGCCAACTAATGAAAAACTGTTTTTT.

The chain carries TRBV29-1 and TRBJ1-1; tentative D call: TRBD1 (6 bases). Trimming stripped 5 bases from V and 0 bases from J, with 10 bases between. The CDR3 contains 13 residues. Germline CDR1 and CDR2: SQVTM and ANQGSEA. CDR3 bases: TGCAGCGTTTCATCAGGGGTGAACACTGAAGCTTTCTTT. Its protein product is CSVSSGVNTEAFF.

Here the CDR3 DNA reads TGTGCCAGCACTCGCGGGCCTGGCCGAAATGAAAAACTGTTTTTT. Protein sequence: CASTRGPGRNEKLFF. This chain joins TRBV6-6 and TRBJ1-4; D is undetermined. V dropped 7 bases and J dropped 5 bases, with 17 bases sitting between them. This CDR3 contains 15 residues. Germline-derived CDR1 and CDR2 are MNHNY and SVGAGI (reference sequence).

The rearrangement links TRBV6-5 to TRBJ2-1; 10 bases are a match to TRBD1. The CDR3 extends over 15 amino acids. Unmatched junction bases numbered 7, after V lost 4 bases and J lost 7 bases. Germline V CDR1 and CDR2: MNHEY, SVGAGI. Here the CDR3 reads CASSLVGQGVNEQFF. CDR3 nucleotide sequence: TGTGCCAGCAGTTTGGTAGGACAGGGGGTTAATGAGCAGTTCTTC.

This chain uses TRBV19 with TRBJ1-1; D is unresolved. V shed 3 bases and J shed 5 bases, with 10 bases lying between them. Germline V CDR1 and CDR2: LNHDA, SQIVND (reference sequence). This CDR3 contains 13 residues. This chain's CDR3 is CASSMSGNTEAFF. Here the CDR3 DNA reads TGTGCCAGTAGTATGTCGGGGAATACTGAAGCTTTCTTT.

The chain employs TRBV30 and TRBJ1-1; 8 nucleotides agree with TRBD1. Per the germline V gene, CDR1 is GTSNPN and CDR2 is SVGIG (reference sequence). Trimming took 1 base from V and 8 from J; bases not matched to a gene: 27. This CDR3 has 20 residues. CDR3 DNA sequence: TGTGCCTGGAGTGCCTTAAAGGCCCGACAGGGGCCAGGCTGGCAGGTGGAAGCTTTCTTT. This gives the protein CAWSALKARQGPGWQVEAFF.

This rearrangement joins TRBV7-9 to TRBJ2-2; possibly TRBD2 for D (6 bases). CDR1 is SEHNR and CDR2 is FQNEAQ in the germline V gene (reference sequence). The V and J ends lost 8 bases and 4 bases respectively, with 8 bases between them. The CDR3 extends over 12 amino acids. CDR3 sequence (DNA): TGTGCCAGCTCCGGGAGCACCGGGGAGCTGTTTTTT. It codes for CASSGSTGELFF. The full variable domain, with the rest looked up from reference TRBV7-9 and TRBJ2-2, is DTGVSQNPRHKITKRGQNVTFRCDPISEHNRLYWYRQTLGQGPEFLTYFQNEAQLEKSRLLSDRFSAERPKGSFSTLEIQRTEQGDSAMYLCASSGSTGELFFGEGSRLTVL.

V is TRBV5-5 and J is TRBJ2-7; tentative D call: TRBD1 (5 bases). V was shortened by 1 base and J by 2 bases, with 13 bases between the two germline ends. The germline CDR1 and CDR2 sequences are SGHKS and YYEKEE (reference sequence). This CDR3 has 15 amino acids. The CDR3 nucleotides are TGTGCCAGCAGCTTGAGCCAGGGCCGTCCCTACGAGCAGTACTTC. The encoded protein is CASSLSQGRPYEQYF.

V is TRBV5-1 and J is TRBJ2-7; 11 nucleotides agree with TRBD1. Trimming took 4 bases from V and 1 from J; bases not matched to a gene: 1. The CDR3 is 14 amino acids. Germline CDR1 is SGHRS and CDR2 is YFSETQ. In nucleotides, the CDR3 is TGCGCCAGCAGCGGGACAGGGGGTTCCTACGAGCAGTACTTC. It specifies CASSGTGGSYEQYF.

As DNA, the CDR3 is TGCGCCAGCAGCCAAGTACCCGCTAGCGGGAACGAGCAGTACTTC. Encoded protein: CASSQVPASGNEQYF. The genes are TRBV4-1 and TRBJ2-7; 9 bases fit TRBD2. V was clipped by 1 base and J by 5 bases; unmatched bases: 6. The CDR3 spans 15 residues. In germline, CDR1 is MGHRA, CDR2 YSYEKL.

This chain links TRBV11-3 with TRBJ2-5; D may be TRBD2 (6 bases). Gene TRBJ2-7 matches the end of the DNA better, so the J call may be wrong. The length of the CDR3 is 16 residues. CDR1 and CDR2 from the germline V gene are SGHNT and YENEEA. CDR3 bases: TGTGCCAGCAGCTTAGTGGGGGGACCTAGCTCCTACGAGCAGTACTTC. Translation: CASSLVGGPSSYEQYF.

The chain is built from TRBV27 and TRBJ1-3; maybe TRBD1 (5 bases). V lost 5 bases and J 0 bases, leaving 17 bases between the germline ends. Germline CDR1 reads MNHEY; CDR2 reads SMNVEV (reference sequence). CDR3 length equals 17 residues. The CDR3 loop is CASSPYSGEVSGNTIYF. DNA for the CDR3: TGTGCCAGCAGTCCCTATTCGGGGGAAGTCTCTGGAAACACCATATATTTT.

The V call is TRBV29-1, the J call TRBJ1-1, with D perhaps matching TRBD1 (5 bases). CDR3 length equals 13 residues. Trimming shortened V by 7 bases and J by 0 bases, and 12 bases separated the two germline ends. The germline gives CDR1 SQVTM, CDR2 ANQGSEA. In DNA, the CDR3 is TGCAGCGGGCTGACAGATATGAACACTGAAGCTTTCTTT. Protein product: CSGLTDMNTEAFF. The variable domain in full, completed from reference TRBV29-1 and TRBJ1-1, reads SAVISQKPSRDICQRGTSLTIQCQVDSQVTMMFWYRQQPGQSLTLIATANQGSEATYESGFVIDKFPISRPNLTFSTLTVSNMSPEDSSIYLCSGLTDMNTEAFFGQGTRLTVV.

The genes are TRBV12-5 and TRBJ1-1, with 9 nucleotides matching TRBD1. Germline V gene data show CDR1 as LGHNT and CDR2 as FRNRAP. The CDR3 is made up of 15 amino acids. Losses at the gene ends were 1 base for V and 4 bases for J; bases not matched to a gene: 4. CDR3 nucleotides: TGTGCTAGTGGTTTGGGGGACAGGGTGGGCACTGAAGCTTTCTTT. Its protein product is CASGLGDRVGTEAFF.

The gene calls are TRBV19 and TRBJ2-7; 7 positions agree with TRBD2. The CDR3 runs 14 residues. V dropped 5 bases and J dropped 4; count of bases not matched to a gene: 8. Germline V lookup: CDR1 LNHDA, CDR2 SQIVND (reference sequence). The CDR3 reads CASSYGGGGYEQYF. In DNA, the CDR3 is TGTGCCAGTAGTTATGGGGGGGGAGGGTACGAGCAGTACTTC.

There are a few counts of this clone. The gene calls are TRBV15 and TRBJ1-3; no definite D call. This CDR3 is built from 16 residues. Trimming took 0 bases from V and 2 from J, leaving 11 bases between them. CDR1 and CDR2 (germline): LNHNV, YYDKDF (reference sequence). The CDR3 here is CATSRERVRAGNTIYF. CDR3 nucleotide sequence: TGTGCCACCAGCAGAGAGAGGGTGAGAGCTGGAAACACCATATATTTT.

The chain joins TRBV18 to TRBJ1-1; 7 nucleotides align to TRBD1. Germline CDR1 is KGHSH and CDR2 is LQKENI. After removal of 3 bases from V and 1 base from J, the junction contained 2 bases not matched to a gene. There are 14 residues in the CDR3. CDR3 in DNA: TGTGCCAGCTCACCCAGGACAGGGAACACTGAAGCTTTCTTT. Protein sequence: CASSPRTGNTEAFF.

The J gene is TRBJ2-5, the V gene TRBV11-3, with a weak D call TRBD2 (6 bases). The CDR3 is made up of 15 amino acids. The V gene lost 0 bases and the J gene lost 1 base, with 9 bases spanning the gap. Germline-derived CDR1 and CDR2 are SGHNT and YENEEA. CDR3 DNA sequence: TGTGCCAGCAGCTTAGAGCGGGGAATCCAAGAGACCCAGTACTTC. This codes for CASSLERGIQETQYF. Full variable domain (remainder filled in from reference TRBV11-3 and TRBJ2-5): EAGVVQSPRYKIIEKKQPVAFWCNPISGHNTLYWYLQNLGQGPELLIRYENEEAVDDSQLPKDRFSAERLKGVDSTLKIQPAELGDSAVYLCASSLERGIQETQYFGPGTRLLVL.